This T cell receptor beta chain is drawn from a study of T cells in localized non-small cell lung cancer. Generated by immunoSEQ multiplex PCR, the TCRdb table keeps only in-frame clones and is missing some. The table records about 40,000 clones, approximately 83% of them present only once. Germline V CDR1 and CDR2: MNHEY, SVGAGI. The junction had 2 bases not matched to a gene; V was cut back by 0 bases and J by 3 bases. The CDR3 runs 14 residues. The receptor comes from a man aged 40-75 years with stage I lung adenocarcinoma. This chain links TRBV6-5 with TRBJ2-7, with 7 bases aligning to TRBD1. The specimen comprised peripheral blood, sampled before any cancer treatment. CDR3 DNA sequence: TGTGCCAGCAGTTACTCGGCAGGGGGCTACGAGCAGTACTTC. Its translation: CASSYSAGGYEQYF.